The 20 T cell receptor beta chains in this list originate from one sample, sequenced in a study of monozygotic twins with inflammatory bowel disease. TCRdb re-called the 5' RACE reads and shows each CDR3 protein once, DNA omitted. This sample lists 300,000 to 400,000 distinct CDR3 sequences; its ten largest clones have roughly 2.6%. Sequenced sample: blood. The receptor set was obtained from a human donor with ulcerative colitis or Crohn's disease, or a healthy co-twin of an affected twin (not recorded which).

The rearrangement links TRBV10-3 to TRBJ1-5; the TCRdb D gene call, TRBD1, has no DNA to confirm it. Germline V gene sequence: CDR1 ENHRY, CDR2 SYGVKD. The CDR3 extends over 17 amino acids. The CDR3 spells CAPIGQGQFHSNQPQHF.

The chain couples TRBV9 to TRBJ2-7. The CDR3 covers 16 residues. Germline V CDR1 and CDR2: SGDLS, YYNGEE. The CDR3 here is CASSAGAMGWMEEQYF.

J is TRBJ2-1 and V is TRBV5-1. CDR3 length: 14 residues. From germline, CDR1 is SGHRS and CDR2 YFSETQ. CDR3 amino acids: CASKVGQEYNEQFF. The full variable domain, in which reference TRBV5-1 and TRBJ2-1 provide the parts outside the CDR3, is KAGVTQTPRYLIKTRGQQVTLSCSPISGHRSVSWYQQTPGQGLQFLFEYFSETQRNKGNFPGRFSGRQFSNSRSEMNVSTLELGDSALYLCASKVGQEYNEQFFGPGTRLTVL.

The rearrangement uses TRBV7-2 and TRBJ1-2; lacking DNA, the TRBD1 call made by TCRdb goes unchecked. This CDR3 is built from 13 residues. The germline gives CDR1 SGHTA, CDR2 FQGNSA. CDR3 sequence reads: CASSGVTGGGYTF.

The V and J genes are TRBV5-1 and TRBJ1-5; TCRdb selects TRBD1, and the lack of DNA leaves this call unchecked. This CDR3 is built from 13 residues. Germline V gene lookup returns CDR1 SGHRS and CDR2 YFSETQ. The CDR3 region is CASSLTGDQPQHF.

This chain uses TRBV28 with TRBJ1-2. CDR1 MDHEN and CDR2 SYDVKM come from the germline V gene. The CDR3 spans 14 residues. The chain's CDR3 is CASLDRGENYGYTF.

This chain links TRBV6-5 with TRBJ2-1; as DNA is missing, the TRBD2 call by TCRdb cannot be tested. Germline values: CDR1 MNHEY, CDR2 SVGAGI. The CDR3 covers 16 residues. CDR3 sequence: CASSYSGTSGGVEQFF.

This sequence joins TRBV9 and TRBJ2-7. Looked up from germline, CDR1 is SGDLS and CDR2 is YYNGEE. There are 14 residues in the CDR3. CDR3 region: CASSADPRVNEQYF.

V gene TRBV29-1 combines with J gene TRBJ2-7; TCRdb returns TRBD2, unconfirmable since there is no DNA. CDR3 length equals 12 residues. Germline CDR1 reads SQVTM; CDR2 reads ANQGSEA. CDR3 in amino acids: CSVEDGGDEQYF.

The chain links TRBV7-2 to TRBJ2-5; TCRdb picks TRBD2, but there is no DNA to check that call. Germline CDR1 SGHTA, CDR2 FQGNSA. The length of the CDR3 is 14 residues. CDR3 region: CASSLFSSGETQYF.

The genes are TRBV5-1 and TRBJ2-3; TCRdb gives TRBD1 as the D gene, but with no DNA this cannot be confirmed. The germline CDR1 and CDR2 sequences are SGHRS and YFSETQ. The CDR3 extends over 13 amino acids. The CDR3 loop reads CASRTERGDTQYF.

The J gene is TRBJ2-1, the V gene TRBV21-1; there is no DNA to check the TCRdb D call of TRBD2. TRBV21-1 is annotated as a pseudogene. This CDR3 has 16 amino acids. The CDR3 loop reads CASSMGTSGRHNEQFF.

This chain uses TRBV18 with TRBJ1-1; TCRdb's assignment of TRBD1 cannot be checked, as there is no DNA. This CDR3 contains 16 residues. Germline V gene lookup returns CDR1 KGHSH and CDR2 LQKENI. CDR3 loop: CASSPRDSPANTEAFF. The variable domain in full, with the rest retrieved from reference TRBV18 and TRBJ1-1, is NAGVMQNPRHLVRRRGQEARLRCSPMKGHSHVYWYRQLPEEGLKFMVYLQKENIIDESGMPKERFSAEFPKEGPSILRIQQVVRGDSAAYFCASSPRDSPANTEAFFGQGTRLTVV.

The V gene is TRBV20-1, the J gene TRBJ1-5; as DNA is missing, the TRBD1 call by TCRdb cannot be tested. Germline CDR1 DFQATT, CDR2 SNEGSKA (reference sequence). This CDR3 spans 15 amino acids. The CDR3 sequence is CSAKSGTIVGQPQHF.

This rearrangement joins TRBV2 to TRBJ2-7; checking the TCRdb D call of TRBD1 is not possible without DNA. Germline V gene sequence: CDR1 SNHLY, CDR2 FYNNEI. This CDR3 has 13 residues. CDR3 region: CASRNRESNEQYF.

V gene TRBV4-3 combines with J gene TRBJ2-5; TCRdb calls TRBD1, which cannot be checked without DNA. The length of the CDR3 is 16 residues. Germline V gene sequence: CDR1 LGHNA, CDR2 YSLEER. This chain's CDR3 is CASSQDHSGTAETQYF.

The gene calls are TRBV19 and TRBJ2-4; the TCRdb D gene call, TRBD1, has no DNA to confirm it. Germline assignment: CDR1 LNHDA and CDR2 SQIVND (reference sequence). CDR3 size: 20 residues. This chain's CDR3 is CASSMGGVWGQPLAKNIQYF.

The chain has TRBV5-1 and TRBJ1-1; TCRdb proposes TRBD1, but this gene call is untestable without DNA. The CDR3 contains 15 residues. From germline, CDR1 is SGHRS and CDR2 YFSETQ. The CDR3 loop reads CASSSTFTGTTEAFF.

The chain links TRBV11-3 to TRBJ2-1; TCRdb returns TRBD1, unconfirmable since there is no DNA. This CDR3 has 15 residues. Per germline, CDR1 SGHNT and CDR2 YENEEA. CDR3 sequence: CASSFGDGSYNEQFF.

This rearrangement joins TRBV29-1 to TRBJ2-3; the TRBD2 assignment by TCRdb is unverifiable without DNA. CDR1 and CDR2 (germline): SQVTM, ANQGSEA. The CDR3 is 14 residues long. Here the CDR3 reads CSVEDPGGEDTQYF.